The source of this TCR beta chain is a study of shared clonotypes between healthy human individuals. Produced via immunoSEQ multiplex PCR; TCRdb's table is partial and in-frame only. Of some 2,000,000 clones listed, over 85% are singletons. The CDR3 covers 16 residues. Germline CDR1 and CDR2: SGHRS and YFSETQ. Trimming shortened V by 3 bases and J by 2 bases, and 15 bases separated the two germline ends. In the naive CD8 group, cells lacked CD45RO and were positively selected for CCR7, so terminally differentiated effector memory CD45RA+ cells were left out. What was sequenced was naive CD8+ T cells sorted from blood. The chain couples TRBV5-1 to TRBJ2-1, with a tentative D call TRBD2 (5 bases). This TCR was recovered from a man aged 18 to 30 in good health. The DNA of the CDR3 is TGCGCCAGCAGCTCGAGGACTGGATGGCCCTACAATGAGCAGTTCTTC. This codes for CASSSRTGWPYNEQFF. The whole variable domain, remainder taken from reference TRBV5-1 and TRBJ2-1, is KAGVTQTPRYLIKTRGQQVTLSCSPISGHRSVSWYQQTPGQGLQFLFEYFSETQRNKGNFPGRFSGRQFSNSRSEMNVSTLELGDSALYLCASSSRTGWPYNEQFFGPGTRLTVL.